This T cell receptor (beta chain) was retrieved from a study of OX40 agonist ivuxolimab in advanced cancers. Clones were read by immunoSEQ multiplex PCR, and TCRdb kept only the in-frame ones, dropping some. The sample records tens of thousands of clones, approximately 79% being singletons. V was pared by 5 bases and J by 5 bases, with 5 bases between. The CDR3 consists of 11 residues. Germline CDR1 MGHDK, CDR2 SYGVNS. Specimen: CD4+ or CD8+ T cells sorted from blood, collected in a trial of the OX40 agonist ivuxolimab. This rearrangement joins TRBV25-1 to TRBJ2-3; D is unresolved. The sequence was collected from an adult with an advanced solid tumor such as melanoma, head and neck, liver or kidney cancer. The CDR3 protein is CASSRGDTQYF. The CDR3, as DNA: TGTGCCAGCAGTCGCGGAGATACGCAGTATTTT.